The text below deals with one T cell receptor beta chain. Its antigen remains unknown. Different DNA sequences within this sample yield the same CDR3. The sample belongs to a study of T cell clones after liver transplantation. Study-wide points: The donor-reactive repertoire was only partly measurable in a couple of subjects, lacking donor cells.

TCRdb keeps only in-frame clones here, not all; method: immunoSEQ multiplex PCR. The profile shows some 110,000 clones, just over 90% of them singletons. Trimming left V 1 base short and J 1 base short, with 5 bases between. The CDR3 is 13 residues long. Germline CDR1 reads SGDLS; CDR2 reads YYNGEE. The source is a human patient who received a liver transplant. The graft donor may be the source of some T cells. The chain carries TRBV9 and TRBJ1-1; D unclear. This specimen was CD4+ T cells from blood, taken 12 months after liver transplant. DNA for the CDR3: TGTGCCAGCAGCGTAACAACGAACACTGAAGCTTTCTTT. This codes for CASSVTTNTEAFF.